Below are 13 T cell receptor beta chains sequenced from a single sample in a study of T cell repertoires in cytomegalovirus infection (dated by TCRdb to between 2018 and 2021). The run used an Illumina HiSeq 1500. The public reads were reanalyzed by TCRdb: fastp trimming at Q25, MiXCR alignment, in-frame beta chains only. For every CDR3 protein sequence, its rows merge into one entry that carries the most common genes and DNA. The table for this sample lists 170,000 or so distinct CDR3 sequences; about an eighth of them were counted only once. The top ten hold over 25% of the sample. The sample taken for sequencing was PBMCs. These receptors originate from a human donor in good health (CMV status not recorded). Some clones in this sample may be carry-over from other donors' samples.

This clonotype was counted many times. This rearrangement joins TRBV7-9 to TRBJ1-6; D might be TRBD1 (5 bases). With 4 bases removed from V and 10 bases from J, the gap between germline ends came to 23 bases. CDR3 length equals 17 residues. Germline CDR1 is SEHNR and CDR2 is FQNEAQ (reference sequence). CDR3 nucleotides: TGTGCCAGCAGCTCACACGAGGCCCAGGGAATGCGGTCACCCCTCCACTTT. This encodes CASSSHEAQGMRSPLHF. Full variable domain (remainder filled in from reference TRBV7-9 and TRBJ1-6): DTGVSQNPRHKITKRGQNVTFRCDPISEHNRLYWYRQTLGQGPEFLTYFQNEAQLEKSRLLSDRFSAERPKGSFSTLEIQRTEQGDSAMYLCASSSHEAQGMRSPLHFGNGTRLTVT.

This clonotype turned up a few times. The gene calls are TRBV28 and TRBJ2-7; TRBD2 matches 7 bases. V lost 7 bases, J lost 0 bases, and 18 bases stayed unmatched. Germline-derived CDR1 and CDR2 are MDHEN and SYDVKM. The CDR3 sequence is 18 residues long. This CDR3 reads CASTFAGEGWHGSYEQYF. As DNA, the CDR3 is TGTGCCAGCACCTTTGCGGGGGAGGGTTGGCACGGCTCCTACGAGCAGTACTTC.

Ten or more counts support this clonotype. The V and J genes are TRBV5-6 and TRBJ2-7; D is uncertain. This CDR3 region has 13 residues. V lost 0 bases to trimming and J lost 5 bases, with 9 bases between them. Per germline, CDR1 SGHDT and CDR2 YYEEEE. The CDR3: CASSLARSHEQYF. The DNA for the CDR3 is TGTGCCAGCAGCTTGGCGCGGTCCCACGAGCAGTACTTC.

In this sample, this clonotype turned up a few times. This chain's CDR3 is CASSLGGLDYGYTF. CDR3 nucleotide sequence: TGCGCCAGCAGCTTGGGGGGCTTGGACTATGGCTACACCTTC. The gene calls are TRBV5-1 and TRBJ1-2; a weak D match, TRBD1 (5 bases). CDR3 size: 14 residues. V was clipped by 0 bases and J by 3 bases, with 9 bases between them. The germline V gene has CDR1 SGHRS and CDR2 YFSETQ.

This clonotype occurred many times. The chain recombines TRBV19 with TRBJ1-6; the D is unclear. Trimming removed 5 bases from V and 6 bases from J, with 11 bases in between. Germline CDR1 and CDR2: LNHDA and SQIVND (reference sequence). CDR3 length: 14 residues. The CDR3 region has the DNA TGTGCCAGTAGTCTCCAGGACCTTAATTCACCCCTCCACTTT. Translation: CASSLQDLNSPLHF.

V and J are TRBV2 and TRBJ1-1; tentatively, D is TRBD1 (5 bases). Per the germline V gene, CDR1 is SNHLY and CDR2 is FYNNEI. The CDR3 is 15 residues long. Trimming pared 6 bases from V and 2 bases from J, leaving 16 bases between. The CDR3 loop reads CASSALGDRNTEAFF. CDR3 DNA sequence: TGTGCCAGCAGCGCTCTAGGGGATAGAAACACTGAAGCTTTCTTT.

This clonotype showed up many times. DNA of the CDR3: TGTGCCAGCAGCTTAGGTCCAGGGAGCAATCAGCCCCAGCATTTT. Its translation is CASSLGPGSNQPQHF. The V and J genes are TRBV7-2 and TRBJ1-5, with D perhaps matching TRBD1 (5 bases). Germline CDR1 SGHTA, CDR2 FQGNSA. CDR3 length: 15 amino acids. Trimming took 1 base from V and 1 from J, leaving 8 bases between them.

This clonotype was found a few times. The rearrangement uses TRBV28 and TRBJ2-7; 9 nucleotides line up with TRBD1. The germline CDR1 and CDR2 sequences are MDHEN and SYDVKM. With V trimmed by 6 bases and J by 4 bases, 7 bases remained unmatched. This CDR3 has 14 amino acids. The chain's CDR3 is CASSLDRGWYEQYF. As DNA, the CDR3 is TGTGCCAGCAGCTTGGACAGGGGTTGGTACGAGCAGTACTTC.

A few counts support this clonotype. The rearrangement uses TRBV9 and TRBJ2-1, with 8 nucleotides matching TRBD2. Trimming removed 0 bases from V and 5 bases from J; junction bases left unmatched: 13. Germline CDR1 is SGDLS and CDR2 is YYNGEE. This CDR3 has 18 amino acids. In DNA, the CDR3 is TGTGCCAGCAGCGTAGACCCTCCCTTAGCGGGGATACACAATGAGCAGTTCTTC. As protein: CASSVDPPLAGIHNEQFF.

This clonotype has only a few counts. The chain links TRBV5-1 to TRBJ2-2; D is undetermined. The CDR3 extends over 17 amino acids. Germline V lookup: CDR1 SGHRS, CDR2 YFSETQ. V lost 1 base and J 5 bases, leaving 18 bases between the germline ends. CDR3 amino acids: CASSLSPQDPRTGELFF. The CDR3 DNA reads TGCGCCAGCAGCTTGTCCCCGCAGGACCCGAGGACCGGGGAGCTGTTTTTT.

This chain connects TRBV29-1 to TRBJ2-7; D not resolved. V lost 7 bases to trimming and J lost 1 base, with 17 bases between them. The CDR3 is 14 residues long. Germline CDR1 is SQVTM and CDR2 is ANQGSEA. CDR3 coding DNA: TGCAGCGCCGAGGACGGAGTGGGGTCCTACGAGCAGTACTTC. Translation gives CSAEDGVGSYEQYF.

This clonotype has ten or more counts. The chain links TRBV6-1 to TRBJ2-3; the match to TRBD2 covers 10 bases. The germline V gene encodes CDR1 MNHNS and CDR2 SASEGT. CDR3 size: 16 residues. The trim removed 5 bases at V and 2 bases at J, leaving 7 bases unmatched. The CDR3 loop reads CASSPHSGGFTDTQYF. The CDR3 DNA reads as TGTGCCAGCAGTCCGCATAGCGGGGGGTTCACAGATACGCAGTATTTT.

In this sample, this clonotype turned up many times. The chain employs TRBV11-3 and TRBJ1-1; no definite D call. CDR3 size: 13 residues. Between the trimmed V and J ends, which lost 6 bases and 2 bases, there was a span of 10 bases. The germline CDR1 and CDR2 sequences are SGHNT and YENEEA. The CDR3 sequence is CASSPSGNTEAFF. CDR3 DNA sequence: TGTGCCAGCAGTCCCAGCGGAAACACTGAAGCTTTCTTT.